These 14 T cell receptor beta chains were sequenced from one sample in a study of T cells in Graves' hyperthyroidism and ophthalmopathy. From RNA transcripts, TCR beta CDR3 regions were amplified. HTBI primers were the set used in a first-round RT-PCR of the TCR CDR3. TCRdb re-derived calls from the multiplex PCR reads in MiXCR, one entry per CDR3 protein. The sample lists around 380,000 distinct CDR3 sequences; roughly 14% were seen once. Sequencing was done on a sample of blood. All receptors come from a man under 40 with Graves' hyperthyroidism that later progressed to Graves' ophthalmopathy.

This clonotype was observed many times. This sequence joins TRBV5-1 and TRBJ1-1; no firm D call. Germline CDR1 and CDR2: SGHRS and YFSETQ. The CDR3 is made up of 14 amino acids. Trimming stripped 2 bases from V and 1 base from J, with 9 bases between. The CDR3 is CASSLLNPNTEAFF. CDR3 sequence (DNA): TGCGCCAGCAGCTTACTAAATCCGAACACTGAAGCTTTCTTT.

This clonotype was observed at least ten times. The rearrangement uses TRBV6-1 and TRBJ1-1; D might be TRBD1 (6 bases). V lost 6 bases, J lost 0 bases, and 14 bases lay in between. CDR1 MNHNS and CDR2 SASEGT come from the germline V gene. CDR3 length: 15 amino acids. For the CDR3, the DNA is TGTGCCAGCAGCGCACAGGGATCCATGAACACTGAAGCTTTCTTT. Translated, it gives CASSAQGSMNTEAFF.

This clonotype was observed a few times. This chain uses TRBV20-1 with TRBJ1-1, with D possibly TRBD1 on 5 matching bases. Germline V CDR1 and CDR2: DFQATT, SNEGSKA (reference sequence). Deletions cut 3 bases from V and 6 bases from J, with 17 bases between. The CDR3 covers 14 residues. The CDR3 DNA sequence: TGCAGTGCTAGGGGGTGGACCCAAGGGGCTGAAGCTTTCTTT. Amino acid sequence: CSARGWTQGAEAFF.

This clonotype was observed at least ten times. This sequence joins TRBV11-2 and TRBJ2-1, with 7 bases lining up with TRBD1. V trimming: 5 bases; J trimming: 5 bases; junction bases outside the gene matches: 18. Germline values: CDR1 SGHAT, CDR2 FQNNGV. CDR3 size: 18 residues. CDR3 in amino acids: CASSRVHLLTGRDNEQFF. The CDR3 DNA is TGTGCCAGCAGCCGAGTCCATCTTTTGACAGGGCGAGACAATGAGCAGTTCTTC.

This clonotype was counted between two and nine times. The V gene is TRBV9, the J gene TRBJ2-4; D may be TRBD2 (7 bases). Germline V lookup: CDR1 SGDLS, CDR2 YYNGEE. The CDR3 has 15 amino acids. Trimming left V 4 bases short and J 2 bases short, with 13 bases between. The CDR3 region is CASSQGGGTKNIQYF. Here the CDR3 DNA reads TGTGCCAGCAGCCAGGGAGGGGGGACCAAAAACATTCAGTACTTC.

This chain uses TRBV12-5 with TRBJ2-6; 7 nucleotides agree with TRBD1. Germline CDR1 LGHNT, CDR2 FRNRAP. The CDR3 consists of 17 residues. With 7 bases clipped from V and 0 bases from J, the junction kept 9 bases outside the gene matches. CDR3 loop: CASAAGTVASGANVLTF. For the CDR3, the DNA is TGTGCTAGTGCCGCTGGGACAGTAGCCTCTGGGGCCAACGTCCTGACTTTC. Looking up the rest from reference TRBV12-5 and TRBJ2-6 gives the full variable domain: DARVTQTPRHKVTEMGQEVTMRCQPILGHNTVFWYRQTMMQGLELLAYFRNRAPLDDSGMPKDRFSAEMPDATLATLKIQPSEPRDSAVYFCASAAGTVASGANVLTFGAGSRLTVL.

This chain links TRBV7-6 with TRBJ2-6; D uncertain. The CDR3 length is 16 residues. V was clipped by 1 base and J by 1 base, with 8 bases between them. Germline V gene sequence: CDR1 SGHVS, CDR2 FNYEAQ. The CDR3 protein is CASSLEPESGANVLTF. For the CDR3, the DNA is TGTGCCAGCAGCTTAGAACCCGAATCTGGGGCCAACGTCCTGACTTTC.

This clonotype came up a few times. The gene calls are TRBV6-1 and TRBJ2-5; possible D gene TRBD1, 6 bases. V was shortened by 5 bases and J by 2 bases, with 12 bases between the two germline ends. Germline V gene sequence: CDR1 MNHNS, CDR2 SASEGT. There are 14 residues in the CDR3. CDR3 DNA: TGTGCCAGCAGTTCCCGACAGGCTCAAGAGACCCAGTACTTC. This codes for CASSSRQAQETQYF.

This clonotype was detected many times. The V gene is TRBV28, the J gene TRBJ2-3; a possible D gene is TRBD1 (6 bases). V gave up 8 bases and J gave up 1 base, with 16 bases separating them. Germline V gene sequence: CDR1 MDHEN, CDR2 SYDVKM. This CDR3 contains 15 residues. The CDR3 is CASEPRAGGTDTQYF. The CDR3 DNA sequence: TGTGCCAGCGAGCCTCGGGCAGGGGGCACAGATACGCAGTATTTT.

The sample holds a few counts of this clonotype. The CDR3 nucleotides read TGTGCCAGCAGTCATCAGGCACTATTCACAGATACGCAGTATTTT. It codes for CASSHQALFTDTQYF. V and J are TRBV6-1 and TRBJ2-3, with D unresolved. The V end lost 5 bases, the J end lost 2 bases, and 14 bases lay between the germline ends. Germline assignment: CDR1 MNHNS and CDR2 SASEGT. The length of the CDR3 is 15 residues.

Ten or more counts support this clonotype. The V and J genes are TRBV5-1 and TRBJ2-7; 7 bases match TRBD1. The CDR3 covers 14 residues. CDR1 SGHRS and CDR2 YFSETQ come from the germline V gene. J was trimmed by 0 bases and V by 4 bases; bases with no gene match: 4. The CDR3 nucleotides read TGCGCCAGCAGCACCGGACAGGCCTCCTACGAGCAGTACTTC. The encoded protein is CASSTGQASYEQYF.

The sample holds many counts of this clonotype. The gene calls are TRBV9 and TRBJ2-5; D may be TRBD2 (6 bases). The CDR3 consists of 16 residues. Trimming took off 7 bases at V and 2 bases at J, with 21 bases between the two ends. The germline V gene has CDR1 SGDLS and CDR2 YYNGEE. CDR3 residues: CASGAGDTGVQETQYF. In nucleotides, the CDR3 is TGTGCCAGCGGGGCCGGTGATACGGGGGTGCAAGAGACCCAGTACTTC.

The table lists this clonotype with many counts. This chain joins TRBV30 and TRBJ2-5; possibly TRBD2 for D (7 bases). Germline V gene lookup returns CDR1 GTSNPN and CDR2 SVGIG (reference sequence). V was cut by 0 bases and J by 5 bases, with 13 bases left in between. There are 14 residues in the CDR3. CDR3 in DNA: TGTGCCTGGAGTGTGGGGGGGGCCTCGGAGACCCAGTACTTC. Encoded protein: CAWSVGGASETQYF.

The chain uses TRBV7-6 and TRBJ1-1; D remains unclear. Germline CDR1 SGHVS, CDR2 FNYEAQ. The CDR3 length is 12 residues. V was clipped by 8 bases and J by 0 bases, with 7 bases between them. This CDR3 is CASRTLNTEAFF. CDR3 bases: TGTGCCAGCCGTACCCTGAACACTGAAGCTTTCTTT. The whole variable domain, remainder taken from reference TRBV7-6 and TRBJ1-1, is GAGVSQSPRYKVTKRGQDVALRCDPISGHVSLYWYRQALGQGPEFLTYFNYEAQQDKSGLPNDRFSAERPEGSISTLTIQRTEQRDSAMYRCASRTLNTEAFFGQGTRLTVV.